This TCR beta chain was documented in a study of PD-1 blockade in mismatch repair-deficient tumors. Study-level background: Enrolled about 2013-2017, patients had progressing, pretreated mismatch repair-deficient cancers of 12 types.

All patients were mismatch repair deficient, assessed by either PCR or immunohistochemistry. TCR sequencing covered a few patients who responded to pembrolizumab. Whole-study findings and limits: Tumor-resident clones, often undetectable pretreatment in blood, expanded then contracted after pembrolizumab.

Data came from immunoSEQ multiplex PCR; TCRdb stores just in-frame clones and leaves some out. Of approximately 79,000 clones detected, 65% to 85% appear once; the ten largest clones hold approximately 5.5%. This clone showed up just a few times. Its antigen is unknown. V was pared by 7 bases and J by 7 bases, with 14 bases between. This CDR3 contains 13 residues. Germline CDR1 is LNHDA and CDR2 is SQIVND (reference sequence). The V call is TRBV19, the J call TRBJ1-5; possibly TRBD1 for D (5 bases). This clonotype was sampled from an adult with mismatch repair-deficient cancer. The material was peripheral blood, obtained 44 weeks after starting pembrolizumab. CDR3 residues: CASTLGVTQPQHF. CDR3 DNA sequence: TGTGCCAGTACGTTGGGGGTTACACAGCCCCAGCATTTT.